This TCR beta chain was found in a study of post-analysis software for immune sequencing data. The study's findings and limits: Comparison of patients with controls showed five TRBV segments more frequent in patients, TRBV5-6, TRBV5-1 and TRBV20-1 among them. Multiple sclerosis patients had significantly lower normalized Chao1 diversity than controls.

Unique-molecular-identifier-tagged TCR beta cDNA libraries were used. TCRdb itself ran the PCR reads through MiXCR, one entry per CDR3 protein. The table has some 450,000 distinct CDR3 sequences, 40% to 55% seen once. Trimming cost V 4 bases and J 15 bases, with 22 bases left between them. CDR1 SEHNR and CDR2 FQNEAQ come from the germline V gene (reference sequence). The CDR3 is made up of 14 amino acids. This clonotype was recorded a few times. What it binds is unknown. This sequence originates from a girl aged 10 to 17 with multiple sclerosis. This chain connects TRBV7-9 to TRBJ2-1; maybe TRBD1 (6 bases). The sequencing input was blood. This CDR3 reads CASSSRDRTVHAFF. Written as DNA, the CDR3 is TGTGCCAGCAGCTCCAGAGACAGGACAGTACACGCGTTCTTC.